Listed below are T cell receptor beta chains from one sample, sequenced in a study of T cells in Graves' hyperthyroidism and ophthalmopathy. TCRdb re-called the multiplex PCR reads through MiXCR, storing one row per CDR3 protein. The data show nearly 250,000 distinct CDR3 sequences, with 24% seen just once and roughly 35% held by the top ten. The specimen was blood. These receptors originate from a woman aged 35 to 49 with Graves' ophthalmopathy. Both conserved end residues are part of each CDR3. D genes are given only for firm matches. A clone size is listed for some rows: how often the clone was seen (once, few, many), or a class if it is expanded.

CDR3aa: CSALRWGTTDTQYF; CDR3nt: TGCAGTGCGCTGCGGTGGGGGACCACAGATACGCAGTATTTT; d_gene: .; abundance: .; v_gene: TRBV20-1; j_gene: TRBJ2-3
CDR3aa: CASRSGQRFQRQYF; CDR3nt: TGTGCCAGCAGATCGGGACAGAGGTTTCAACGGCAGTACTTC; d_gene: TRBD1; abundance: many; v_gene: TRBV6-1; j_gene: TRBJ2-7
CDR3aa: CASSFSGSRVPDGYTF; CDR3nt: TGTGCCAGCAGCTTTTCCGGTTCTAGAGTACCTGATGGCTACACCTTC; d_gene: .; abundance: many; v_gene: TRBV11-2; j_gene: TRBJ1-2
CDR3aa: CASNDRGATEAFF; CDR3nt: TGTGCCAGCAACGACAGGGGAGCGACTGAAGCTTTCTTT; d_gene: TRBD1; abundance: .; v_gene: TRBV6-1; j_gene: TRBJ1-1
CDR3aa: CASSSIAGGPWDTQYF; CDR3nt: TGTGCCAGCAGCTCAATAGCGGGAGGGCCTTGGGATACGCAGTATTTT; d_gene: TRBD2; abundance: many; v_gene: TRBV9; j_gene: TRBJ2-3
CDR3aa: CASSLVFGAGGELYF; CDR3nt: TGCGCCAGCAGCTTGGTTTTTGGCGCGGGCGGGGAGCTGTATTTT; d_gene: .; abundance: .; v_gene: TRBV5-1; j_gene: TRBJ2-2
CDR3aa: CASSIEGPSGRTNTGELFF; CDR3nt: TGTGCCAGTAGTATAGAAGGGCCTAGCGGGAGGACGAACACCGGGGAGCTGTTTTTT; d_gene: TRBD2; abundance: many; v_gene: TRBV19; j_gene: TRBJ2-2
CDR3aa: CAWYTRADGYTF; CDR3nt: TGTGCCTGGTACACAAGGGCGGATGGCTACACCTTC; d_gene: .; abundance: many; v_gene: TRBV30; j_gene: TRBJ1-2
CDR3aa: CASSPGIAYEQYF; CDR3nt: TGTGCCAGCAGCCCTGGGATAGCTTACGAGCAGTACTTC; d_gene: .; abundance: few; v_gene: TRBV3-1; j_gene: TRBJ2-7
CDR3aa: CASSQTSGRNNYEQYF; CDR3nt: TGTGCCAGCAGCCAGACTAGCGGGAGGAATAACTACGAGCAGTACTTC; d_gene: TRBD2; abundance: many; v_gene: TRBV11-1; j_gene: TRBJ2-7
CDR3aa: CASTIAGETGELFF; CDR3nt: TGTGCCAGCACCATAGCGGGAGAGACCGGGGAGCTGTTTTTT; d_gene: TRBD2; abundance: many; v_gene: TRBV11-2; j_gene: TRBJ2-2
CDR3aa: CASSVNPGPDANTGELFF; CDR3nt: TGTGCCAGCAGCGTCAATCCGGGACCAGACGCGAACACCGGGGAGCTGTTTTTT; d_gene: .; abundance: many; v_gene: TRBV9; j_gene: TRBJ2-2
CDR3aa: CASSWDGANYGYTF; CDR3nt: TGCGCCAGCAGCTGGGACGGTGCTAACTATGGCTACACCTTC; d_gene: .; abundance: .; v_gene: TRBV5-1; j_gene: TRBJ1-2
CDR3aa: CASRTSGQGGSGELFF; CDR3nt: TGTGCCAGCAGAACATCGGGACAGGGAGGGAGCGGGGAGCTGTTTTTT; d_gene: TRBD1; abundance: .; v_gene: TRBV6-1; j_gene: TRBJ2-2
CDR3aa: CSARGGGTIYEQYFGPGTEAFF; CDR3nt: .; d_gene: .; abundance: .; v_gene: TRBV20-1; j_gene: TRBJ1-1
CDR3aa: CSATGLTASYEQYF; CDR3nt: TGCAGTGCTACCGGGCTTACGGCATCCTACGAGCAGTACTTC; d_gene: .; abundance: many; v_gene: TRBV20-1; j_gene: TRBJ2-7
CDR3aa: CASSPRTGERQYF; CDR3nt: TGTGCCAGCAGCCCGAGGACAGGGGAAAGGCAGTACTTC; d_gene: TRBD1; abundance: many; v_gene: TRBV7-2; j_gene: TRBJ2-7
CDR3aa: CASRPGGTGELFF; CDR3nt: TGTGCCAGTAGACCCGGTGGAACCGGGGAGCTGTTTTTT; d_gene: .; abundance: .; v_gene: TRBV19; j_gene: TRBJ2-2